This T cell receptor (beta chain) was retrieved from a study of blood T cells in healthy people across ages. All donors came from Russia, were Caucasian and healthy, and spanned ages roughly 6 to 95. Each donor supplied roughly 10 milliliters of peripheral blood. A second PCR of roughly 6 to 12 cycles used a sample-barcoded 5' primer and a J-beta primer mix. TCRdb reprocessed the 5' RACE reads via MiXCR and lists one record per CDR3 protein. The sample includes almost 1 million distinct CDR3 sequences, 51% of them seen just once. The CDR3 contains 19 residues. The V and J ends lost 3 bases and 1 base respectively, with 23 bases between them. The germline CDR1 and CDR2 sequences are SGHTA and FQGNSA.

This sequence joins TRBV7-2 and TRBJ2-3; a possible D gene is TRBD2 (5 bases). Sequencing input: blood. This clonotype originated in an older woman in good health. The CDR3 DNA sequence: TGTGCCAGCAGCTTTCTCAGCCGAGGAGGACTCTGGGGCACAGATACGCAGTATTTT. Its translation is CASSFLSRGGLWGTDTQYF.